The 25 T cell receptor beta chains reported below all come from one sample, sequenced in a study of cytomegalovirus exposure and HLA in healthy donors (dated by TCRdb to about 2017). Library generation was performed with the immunoSEQ multiplex PCR assay. For the multiplex PCR, a mixture combining 60 forward primers for TCR Vbeta segments and 13 reverse primers for TCR Jbeta segments was used. In TCRdb, the immuneACCESS table is reduced to in-frame sequences with V and J assigned. These tables do not hold every clone; where another copy was compared, an unresolved V gene accounts for under half, and the others remain unexplained. This sample gives under 150,000 clones in total; roughly three fifths of them show up just once. The ten largest clonotypes hold approximately 9.1% of the sample. The material sequenced was PBMCs. The source of these receptors is a man aged 35-49 years in good health and CMV-seropositive.

The V gene is TRBV18, the J gene TRBJ2-2; the match to TRBD2 covers 14 bases. Germline CDR1 reads KGHSH; CDR2 reads LQKENI. The CDR3 contains 19 residues. J gave up 2 bases and V 1 base, and 6 bases lay outside the gene matches. CDR3 protein: CASSPLGTSGSLNTGELFF. The CDR3 DNA reads as TGTGCCAGCTCACCACTAGGGACTAGCGGGAGTTTAAACACCGGGGAGCTGTTTTTT. The whole variable domain, remainder taken from reference TRBV18 and TRBJ2-2, is NAGVMQNPRHLVRRRGQEARLRCSPMKGHSHVYWYRQLPEEGLKFMVYLQKENIIDESGMPKERFSAEFPKEGPSILRIQQVVRGDSAAYFCASSPLGTSGSLNTGELFFGEGSRLTVL.

The rearrangement uses TRBV27 and TRBJ2-7; no definite D call. Germline V gene data show CDR1 as MNHEY and CDR2 as SMNVEV (reference sequence). This CDR3 spans 11 amino acids. Trimming removed 4 bases from V and 3 bases from J, with 4 bases in between. In DNA, the CDR3 is TGTGCCAGCAGTTCTTTCTACGAGCAGTACTTC. It translates to CASSSFYEQYF.

The chain couples TRBV7-2 to TRBJ1-3; D not resolved. The V and J ends lost 0 bases and 1 base respectively, with 4 bases between them. This CDR3 has 14 residues. Germline V CDR1 and CDR2: SGHTA, FQGNSA. DNA of the CDR3: TGTGCCAGCAGCTTAGCTACATCTGGAAACACCATATATTTT. Amino acid sequence: CASSLATSGNTIYF.

The V and J genes are TRBV2 and TRBJ2-5; 7 nucleotides match TRBD2. CDR1 is SNHLY and CDR2 is FYNNEI in the germline V gene. CDR3 size: 16 residues. Trimming cost V 2 bases and J 5 bases; bases outside gene matches: 11. CDR3 DNA: TGTGCCAGCAGTGAACAGGGAGCGGGATCAGGGGAGACCCAGTACTTC. Translated: CASSEQGAGSGETQYF.

There are a few counts of this clone. Sequence at one end of the junction differs from germline and may be a read error. The chain couples TRBV4-1 to TRBJ2-5; 9 bases are a match to TRBD2. The CDR3 sequence is 18 residues long. Germline V CDR1 and CDR2: MGHRA, YSYEKL. The CDR3 DNA follows: TGCGCCAGCAGTCAAGATAGGGCTAGCGGGAACCTGCGGGAGACCCAGTACTTC. Translating gives CASSQDRASGNLRETQYF.

This clone was recorded a few times. This chain joins TRBV6-5 and TRBJ1-2, with TRBD1 matching over 8 bases. CDR3 size: 14 residues. The germline V gene has CDR1 MNHEY and CDR2 SVGAGI. With 0 bases clipped from V and 4 bases from J, the junction kept 1 base outside the gene matches. CDR3 coding DNA: TGTGCCAGCAGTTACTCGACAGGGGCCTATGGCTACACCTTC. This gives the protein CASSYSTGAYGYTF.

The chain couples TRBV7-2 to TRBJ1-2, with TRBD1 matching over 10 bases. The CDR3 is 14 amino acids. The J segment lost 7 bases and the V segment lost 5 bases, leaving 7 bases of the junction unmatched. Per germline, CDR1 SGHTA and CDR2 FQGNSA. The CDR3 coding sequence is TGTGCCAGCAGCCTGACAGGGGGCGCGGGTGGCTACACCTTC. This sequence encodes CASSLTGGAGGYTF.

Notes on this clone: The sample contains more than one DNA sequence encoding this CDR3. The chain carries TRBV9 and TRBJ2-7, with D possibly matching TRBD1 (6 bases). Trimming stripped 2 bases from V and 2 bases from J, with 11 bases between. The CDR3 covers 14 residues. The germline V gene has CDR1 SGDLS and CDR2 YYNGEE. DNA of the CDR3: TGTGCCAGCAGCGTGGACCAGGGGACCTACGAGCAGTACTTC. This codes for CASSVDQGTYEQYF.

V is TRBV5-1 and J is TRBJ1-1; D not resolved. The CDR3 is made up of 15 amino acids. The V gene lost 0 bases and the J gene lost 1 base, with 10 bases spanning the gap. Germline V gene sequence: CDR1 SGHRS, CDR2 YFSETQ. CDR3 residues: CASSLGGGRNTEAFF. The CDR3 coding sequence is TGCGCCAGCAGCTTGGGTGGAGGCCGGAACACTGAAGCTTTCTTT.

The chain couples TRBV5-1 to TRBJ1-4, with D possibly TRBD1 on 6 matching bases. The V and J ends lost 5 bases and 0 bases respectively, with 14 bases between them. The CDR3 extends over 16 amino acids. Germline V gene lookup returns CDR1 SGHRS and CDR2 YFSETQ. CDR3 amino acids: CASRATGISTNEKLFF. For the CDR3, the DNA is TGCGCCAGCAGGGCGACAGGAATCTCAACTAATGAAAAACTGTTTTTT.

The chain is built from TRBV25-1 and TRBJ1-4, with 7 nucleotides matching TRBD1. Germline V gene lookup returns CDR1 MGHDK and CDR2 SYGVNS. The length of the CDR3 is 14 residues. The V segment lost 7 bases and the J segment 8 bases; nucleotides outside the gene matches: 10. CDR3 loop: CASTERGRGEKLFF. Written as DNA, the CDR3 is TGTGCCAGCACCGAAAGGGGGCGGGGAGAAAAACTGTTTTTT.

This rearrangement joins TRBV19 to TRBJ2-5; weak D call: TRBD2 (6 bases). Germline assignment: CDR1 LNHDA and CDR2 SQIVND (reference sequence). V lost 4 bases and J 2 bases, leaving 11 bases between the germline ends. This CDR3 spans 14 amino acids. CDR3 amino acids: CASSRGDSQETQYF. The CDR3 DNA reads as TGTGCCAGTAGTAGGGGGGACTCTCAAGAGACCCAGTACTTC.

The chain employs TRBV4-1 and TRBJ1-2, with 7 bases lining up with TRBD1. This CDR3 spans 17 amino acids. V dropped 1 base and J dropped 8; count of bases not matched to a gene: 16. Per the germline V gene, CDR1 is MGHRA and CDR2 is YSYEKL. The CDR3 region is CASSQASYRQGLGGYTF. The CDR3 nucleotides read TGCGCCAGCAGCCAAGCAAGTTATAGACAGGGTTTGGGAGGCTACACCTTC.

The CDR3 spells CASSFLAQEGLGYTF. CDR3 nucleotide sequence: TGTGCCAGCAGCTTTTTAGCCCAGGAGGGGTTGGGCTACACCTTC. This chain connects TRBV7-8 to TRBJ1-2; TRBD1 might be the D (5 bases). V was cut by 3 bases and J by 8 bases, with 19 bases left in between. The germline CDR1 and CDR2 sequences are SGHVS and FQNEAQ. The CDR3 loop spans 15 amino acids.

This clone appeared once. The V gene is TRBV10-3, the J gene TRBJ1-3, with a possible D match to TRBD1 (5 bases). Trimming left V 3 bases short and J 0 bases short, with 9 bases between. Germline loops: CDR1 ENHRY, CDR2 SYGVKD. This CDR3 has 15 residues. The CDR3 reads CAISDQTASGNTIYF. The CDR3 DNA follows: TGTGCCATCAGTGACCAGACAGCCTCTGGAAACACCATATATTTT.

This chain uses TRBV15 with TRBJ2-7; 10 bases line up with TRBD1. J was trimmed by 6 bases and V by 1 base; bases with no gene match: 3. The germline gives CDR1 LNHNV, CDR2 YYDKDF (reference sequence). The CDR3 sequence is 14 residues long. The CDR3 DNA sequence: TGTGCCACCAGCAGAGGACAGGGGGCAGGCGAGCAGTACTTC. Translation gives CATSRGQGAGEQYF.

The V and J genes are TRBV4-2 and TRBJ2-7; no clear D. The CDR3 length is 14 residues. Trimming removed 0 bases from V and 3 bases from J, with 9 bases in between. Germline V gene sequence: CDR1 LGHNA, CDR2 YNFKEQ. The CDR3 here is CASSQDFADYEQYF. CDR3 nucleotide sequence: TGTGCCAGCAGCCAAGATTTCGCGGACTACGAGCAGTACTTC.

The DNA of the CDR3 is TGTGCCAGTAGTAGACTAGCGGGGAGCTCCTACGAGCAGTACTTC. Residues: CASSRLAGSSYEQYF. The V call is TRBV19, the J call TRBJ2-7; 11 bases line up with TRBD2. With 4 bases clipped from V and 0 bases from J, the junction kept 2 bases outside the gene matches. Germline CDR1 and CDR2: LNHDA and SQIVND (reference sequence). The CDR3 runs to 15 residues.

This clone was observed a handful of times. The chain uses TRBV6-1 and TRBJ2-4; tentative D call: TRBD2 (6 bases). The germline CDR1 and CDR2 sequences are MNHNS and SASEGT. There are 16 residues in the CDR3. Trimming took 1 base from V and 0 from J, leaving 10 bases between them. The CDR3 region has the DNA TGTGCCAGCAGTGAAGATGGGCGGGGAGCCAAAAACATTCAGTACTTC. Translated, it gives CASSEDGRGAKNIQYF.

The chain is built from TRBV6-5 and TRBJ1-2; no reliable D call. Between the trimmed V and J ends, which lost 0 bases and 6 bases, there was a span of 17 bases. Germline loops: CDR1 MNHEY, CDR2 SVGAGI. The CDR3 consists of 16 residues. The CDR3 bases are TGTGCCAGCAGTTACTCATGGCGAGGGAGGCGCGATGGCTACACCTTC. This sequence encodes CASSYSWRGRRDGYTF.

The chain has TRBV6-1 and TRBJ1-2; tentatively, D is TRBD1 (5 bases). Between the trimmed V and J ends, which lost 7 bases and 4 bases, there was a span of 13 bases. This CDR3 comprises 13 residues. The germline CDR1 and CDR2 sequences are MNHNS and SASEGT. DNA for the CDR3: TGTGCCAGCACCGGCGGACAACCCTATGGCTACACCTTC. Translation: CASTGGQPYGYTF.

The chain uses TRBV6-1 and TRBJ1-5, with no clear D. CDR1 is MNHNS, CDR2 SASEGT, per germline. This CDR3 is built from 15 residues. Trimming took 6 bases from V and 4 from J, leaving 16 bases between them. The CDR3: CASSAAGRGNQPQHF. CDR3 DNA sequence: TGTGCCAGCAGCGCTGCAGGACGAGGGAATCAGCCCCAGCATTTT.

This clone was recorded only once. This chain links TRBV6-6 with TRBJ1-3, with D perhaps matching TRBD1 (5 bases). The CDR3 runs 15 residues. Trimming stripped 6 bases from V and 0 bases from J, with 12 bases between. Germline CDR1 reads MNHNY; CDR2 reads SVGAGI (reference sequence). In DNA, the CDR3 is TGTGCCAGCAGGGCCAGGGTGGACTCTGGAAACACCATATATTTT. It codes for CASRARVDSGNTIYF.

This clone appeared a few times. Other DNA sequences in the sample encode the same CDR3. The chain recombines TRBV11-2 with TRBJ2-1, with 8 bases that match TRBD2. The CDR3 spans 15 residues. With V trimmed by 4 bases and J by 4 bases, 6 bases remained unmatched. CDR1 is SGHAT, CDR2 FQNNGV, per germline. CDR3: CASSSLAGGYNEQFF. CDR3 DNA: TGTGCCAGCAGCTCCCTGGCGGGAGGTTACAATGAGCAGTTCTTC.

This clone was counted a few times. The rearrangement links TRBV28 to TRBJ2-7; 14 bases align to TRBD2. V shed 4 bases, J shed 6 bases, and the junction held 5 bases outside the gene matches. This CDR3 region has 15 residues. The germline V gene encodes CDR1 MDHEN and CDR2 SYDVKM. CDR3 coding DNA: TGTGCCAGCAGTTCCGGACTAGCGGGAGGAGGCGAGCAGTACTTC. It codes for CASSSGLAGGGEQYF.